Each of the 2 T cell receptor beta chains below was sequenced from the same sample in a study of CD8 T cells in ankylosing spondylitis. Findings of the study overall: A TCR beta motif of under ten highly homologous variants seemed to mark ankylosing spondylitis blood.

TCRdb called the 5' RACE reads again in MiXCR, with one record for every CDR3 protein. The sample holds fewer than 500,000 distinct CDR3 sequences, roughly 27% seen once. Their target antigens are unknown. The material sequenced was blood, either unsorted or a sorted T cell fraction (not recorded which). The receptors shown here come from a male donor with ankylosing spondylitis.

The chain combines TRBV3-1 with TRBJ2-5; 9 bases line up with TRBD1. With V trimmed by 3 bases and J by 7 bases, 6 bases remained unmatched. The CDR3 is 14 amino acids. Germline V gives CDR1 LGHDT, CDR2 YNNKEL (reference sequence). CDR3 nucleotide sequence: TGTGCCAGCAGCCATCCGGGACAGGGTTCGACCCAGTACTTC. Protein product: CASSHPGQGSTQYF.

The rearrangement uses TRBV30 and TRBJ1-3; no definite D call. CDR3 length: 14 residues. V was pared by 4 bases and J by 0 bases, with 10 bases between. Germline lookup yields CDR1 GTSNPN and CDR2 SVGIG (reference sequence). The CDR3 DNA reads TGTGCCTGGACCGGAGGGCACTCTGGAAACACCATATATTTT. Translated, it gives CAWTGGHSGNTIYF.